Sequencing of this T cell receptor (beta chain) was carried out in a study of T cell responses to AZD1222 COVID-19 vaccine. Only in-frame clones appear in the TCRdb table, and some are missing; sequencing was by immunoSEQ multiplex PCR. There are approximately 79,000 clones in the sample; just over 85% occur only once, and approximately 8% lies in the top ten. The CDR3 runs to 15 residues. The chain recombines TRBV21-1 with TRBJ2-1; the table names TRBD2, a call not compared with the DNA. TRBV21-1 represents a pseudogene. Source: peripheral blood, taken on day 0 of AZD1222 vaccination. This clonotype originated in an adult in good health. The CDR3 is CASSKLAAHYNEQFF. The CDR3 bases are TGTGCCAGCAGCAAACTAGCGGCCCACTACAATGAGCAGTTCTTC.